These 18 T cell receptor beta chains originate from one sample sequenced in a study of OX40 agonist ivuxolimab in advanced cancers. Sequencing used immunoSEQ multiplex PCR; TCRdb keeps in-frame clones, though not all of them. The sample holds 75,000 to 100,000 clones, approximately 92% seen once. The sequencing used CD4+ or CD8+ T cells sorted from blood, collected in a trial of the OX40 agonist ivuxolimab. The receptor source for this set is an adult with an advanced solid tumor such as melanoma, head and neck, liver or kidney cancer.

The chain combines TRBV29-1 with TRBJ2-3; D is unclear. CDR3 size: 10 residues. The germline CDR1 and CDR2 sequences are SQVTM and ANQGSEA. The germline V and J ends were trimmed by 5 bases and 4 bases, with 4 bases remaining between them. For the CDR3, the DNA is TGCAGCGTTTACGCAGATACGCAGTATTTT. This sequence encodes CSVYADTQYF.

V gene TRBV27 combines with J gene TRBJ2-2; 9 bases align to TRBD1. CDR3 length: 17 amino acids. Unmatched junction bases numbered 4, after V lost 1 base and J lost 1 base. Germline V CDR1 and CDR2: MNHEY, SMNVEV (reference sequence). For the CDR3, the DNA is TGTGCCAGCAGTTTATGGCGACAGGGGGAGAACACCGGGGAGCTGTTTTTT. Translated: CASSLWRQGENTGELFF.

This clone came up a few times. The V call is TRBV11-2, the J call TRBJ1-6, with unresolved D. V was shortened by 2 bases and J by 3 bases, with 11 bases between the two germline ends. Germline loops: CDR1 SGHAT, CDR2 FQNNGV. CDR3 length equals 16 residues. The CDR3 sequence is CASSLKGISYNSPLHF. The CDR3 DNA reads TGTGCCAGCAGCTTAAAGGGAATCAGCTATAATTCACCCCTCCACTTT.

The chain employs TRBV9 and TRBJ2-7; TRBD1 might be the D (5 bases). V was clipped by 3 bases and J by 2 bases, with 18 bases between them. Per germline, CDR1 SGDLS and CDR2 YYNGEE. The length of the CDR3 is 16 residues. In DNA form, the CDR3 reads TGTGCCAGCAGCGCAGGAACTGCGACAGTCCCCTACGAGCAGTACTTC. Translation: CASSAGTATVPYEQYF.

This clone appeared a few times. The CDR3 nucleotides read TGCGCCAGCAGCCCAATTGGGACGAGGACTGAAGCTTTCTTT. As protein: CASSPIGTRTEAFF. This chain joins TRBV5-1 and TRBJ1-1, with a tentative D call TRBD1 (5 bases). Germline V gives CDR1 SGHRS, CDR2 YFSETQ. The CDR3 is 14 residues long. V lost 4 bases to trimming and J lost 5 bases, with 15 bases between them.

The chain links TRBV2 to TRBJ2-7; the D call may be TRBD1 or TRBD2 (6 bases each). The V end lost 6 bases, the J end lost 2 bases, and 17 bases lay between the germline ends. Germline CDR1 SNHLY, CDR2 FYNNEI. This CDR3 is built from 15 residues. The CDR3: CASRGGQGNTYEQYF. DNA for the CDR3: TGTGCCAGCAGGGGGGGACAAGGGAACACCTACGAGCAGTACTTC. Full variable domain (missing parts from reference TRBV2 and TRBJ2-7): EPEVTQTPSHQVTQMGQEVILRCVPISNHLYFYWYRQILGQKVEFLVSFYNNEISEKSEIFDDQFSVERPDGSNFTLKIRSTKLEDSAMYFCASRGGQGNTYEQYFGPGTRLTVT.

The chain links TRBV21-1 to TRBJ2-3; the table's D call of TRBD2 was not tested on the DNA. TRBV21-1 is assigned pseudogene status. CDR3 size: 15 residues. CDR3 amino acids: CAGPFRDSQPDTQYF. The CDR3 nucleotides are TGTGCCGGTCCGTTCCGGGACTCTCAGCCGGATACGCAGTATTTT.

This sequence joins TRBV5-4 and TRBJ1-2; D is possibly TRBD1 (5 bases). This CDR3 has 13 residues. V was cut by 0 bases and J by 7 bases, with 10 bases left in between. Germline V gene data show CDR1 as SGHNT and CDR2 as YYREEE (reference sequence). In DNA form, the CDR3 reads TGTGCCAGCAGCTTGGGACCCGGGGGTGGCTACACCTTC. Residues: CASSLGPGGGYTF. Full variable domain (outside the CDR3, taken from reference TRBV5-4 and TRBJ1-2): ETGVTQSPTHLIKTRGQQVTLRCSSQSGHNTVSWYQQALGQGPQFIFQYYREEENGRGNFPPRFSGLQFPNYSSELNVNALELDDSALYLCASSLGPGGGYTFGSGTRLTVV.

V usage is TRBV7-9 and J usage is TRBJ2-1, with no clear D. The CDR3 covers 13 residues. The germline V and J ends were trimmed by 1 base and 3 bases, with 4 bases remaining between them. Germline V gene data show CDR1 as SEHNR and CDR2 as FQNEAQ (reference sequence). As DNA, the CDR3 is TGTGCCAGCAGCTTAGTAGTCTACAATGAGCAGTTCTTC. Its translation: CASSLVVYNEQFF.

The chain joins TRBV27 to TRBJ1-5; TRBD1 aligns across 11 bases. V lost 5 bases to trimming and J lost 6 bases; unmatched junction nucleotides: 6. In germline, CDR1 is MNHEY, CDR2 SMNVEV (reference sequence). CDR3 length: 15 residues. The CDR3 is CASSPGQGAGQPQHF. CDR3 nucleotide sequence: TGTGCCAGCAGTCCCGGACAGGGGGCGGGTCAGCCCCAGCATTTT.

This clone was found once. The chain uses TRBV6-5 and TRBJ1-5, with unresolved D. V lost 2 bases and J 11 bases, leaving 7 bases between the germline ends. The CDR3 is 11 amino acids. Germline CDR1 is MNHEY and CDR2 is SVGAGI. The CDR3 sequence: CASSYGGTQHF. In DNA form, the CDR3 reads TGTGCCAGCAGTTACGGCGGGACCCAGCATTTT.

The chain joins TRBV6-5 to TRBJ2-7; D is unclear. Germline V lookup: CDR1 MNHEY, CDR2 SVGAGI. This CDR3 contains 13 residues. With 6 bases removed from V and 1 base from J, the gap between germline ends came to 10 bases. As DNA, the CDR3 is TGTGCCAGCAGCTACCTTATTTCCTACGAGCAGTACTTC. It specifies CASSYLISYEQYF.

CDR3 protein: CASSPVQGSSNQPQHF. CDR3 nucleotides: TGTGCCAGCAGTCCCGTACAGGGGTCTAGCAATCAGCCCCAGCATTTT. The chain uses TRBV27 and TRBJ1-5; 7 bases map to TRBD1. Trimming took 5 bases from V and 0 from J; bases not matched to a gene: 7. The CDR3 is 16 amino acids. CDR1 is MNHEY, CDR2 SMNVEV, per germline (reference sequence).

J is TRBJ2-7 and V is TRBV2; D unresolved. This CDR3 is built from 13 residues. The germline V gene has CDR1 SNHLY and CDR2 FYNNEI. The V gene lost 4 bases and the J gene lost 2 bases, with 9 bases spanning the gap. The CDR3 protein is CASSVSRTYEQYF. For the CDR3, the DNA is TGTGCCAGCAGTGTCAGCAGAACCTACGAGCAGTACTTC. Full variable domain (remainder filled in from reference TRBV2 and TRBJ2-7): EPEVTQTPSHQVTQMGQEVILRCVPISNHLYFYWYRQILGQKVEFLVSFYNNEISEKSEIFDDQFSVERPDGSNFTLKIRSTKLEDSAMYFCASSVSRTYEQYFGPGTRLTVT.

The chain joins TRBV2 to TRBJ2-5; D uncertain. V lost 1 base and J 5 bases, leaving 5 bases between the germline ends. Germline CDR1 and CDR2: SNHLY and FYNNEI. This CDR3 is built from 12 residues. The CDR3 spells CASSEGFETQYF. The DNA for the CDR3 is TGTGCCAGCAGTGAAGGGTTCGAGACCCAGTACTTC.

CDR3: CASSARQGARVYEQYF. The CDR3 bases are TGTGCCAGCAGTGCCCGACAGGGGGCGAGGGTCTACGAGCAGTACTTC. The genes are TRBV6-4 and TRBJ2-7, with TRBD1 matching over 10 bases. The ends lost 4 bases at V and 3 bases at J; junction bases unmatched: 9. This CDR3 comprises 16 residues. CDR1 MRHNA and CDR2 SNTAGT come from the germline V gene.

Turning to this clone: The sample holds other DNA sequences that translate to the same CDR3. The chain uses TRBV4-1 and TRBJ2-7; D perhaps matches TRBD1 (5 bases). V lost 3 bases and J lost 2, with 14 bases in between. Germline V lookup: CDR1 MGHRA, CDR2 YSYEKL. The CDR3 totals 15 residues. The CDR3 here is CASSQELGLAYEQYF. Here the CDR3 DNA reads TGCGCCAGCAGCCAGGAACTGGGGCTTGCCTACGAGCAGTACTTC.

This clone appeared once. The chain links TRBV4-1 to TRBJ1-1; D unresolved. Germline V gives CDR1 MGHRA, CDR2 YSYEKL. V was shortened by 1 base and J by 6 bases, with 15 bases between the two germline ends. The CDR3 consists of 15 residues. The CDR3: CASSQGSGYSAEAFF. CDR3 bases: TGCGCCAGCAGCCAAGGGTCGGGGTATAGCGCTGAAGCTTTCTTT.